The clone carrying this TCR beta chain has a handful of counts. Antigen unknown. This CDR3 comprises 14 residues. Germline V CDR1 and CDR2: LGHDT, YNNKEL (reference sequence). V trimming: 6 bases; J trimming: 2 bases; junction bases outside the gene matches: 4. The data belong to a study of T-cell memory formation after mild COVID-19. Study observations and caveats: Day 37-peaking second-wave clones had unconfirmed SARS-CoV-2 specificity. CD4+ contracting clones were found mainly in CM and EM, and CD8+ ones in EMRA. Cross-reactive memory apparently joined, as some responding clones appeared in pre-infection memory.

5'RACE with constant-segment primers yielded barcoded, UMI-tagged TCR alpha and TCR beta cDNA libraries. TCRdb used MiXCR to reprocess the 5' RACE reads, holding one entry per CDR3 protein. The table shows roughly 260,000 distinct CDR3 sequences, with 16% occurring only once. The chain links TRBV3-1 to TRBJ2-7, with TRBD2 matching 10 bases. This TCR was sampled from a young man who had mild COVID-19 (a few samples of this study predate the infection). Cell type and time point are not known. Material: PBMCs or a T cell subset sorted from them (not recorded which). Here the CDR3 reads CASRRTSGAYEQYF. In nucleotides, the CDR3 is TGTGCCAGCAGGAGGACTAGCGGAGCCTACGAGCAGTACTTC.